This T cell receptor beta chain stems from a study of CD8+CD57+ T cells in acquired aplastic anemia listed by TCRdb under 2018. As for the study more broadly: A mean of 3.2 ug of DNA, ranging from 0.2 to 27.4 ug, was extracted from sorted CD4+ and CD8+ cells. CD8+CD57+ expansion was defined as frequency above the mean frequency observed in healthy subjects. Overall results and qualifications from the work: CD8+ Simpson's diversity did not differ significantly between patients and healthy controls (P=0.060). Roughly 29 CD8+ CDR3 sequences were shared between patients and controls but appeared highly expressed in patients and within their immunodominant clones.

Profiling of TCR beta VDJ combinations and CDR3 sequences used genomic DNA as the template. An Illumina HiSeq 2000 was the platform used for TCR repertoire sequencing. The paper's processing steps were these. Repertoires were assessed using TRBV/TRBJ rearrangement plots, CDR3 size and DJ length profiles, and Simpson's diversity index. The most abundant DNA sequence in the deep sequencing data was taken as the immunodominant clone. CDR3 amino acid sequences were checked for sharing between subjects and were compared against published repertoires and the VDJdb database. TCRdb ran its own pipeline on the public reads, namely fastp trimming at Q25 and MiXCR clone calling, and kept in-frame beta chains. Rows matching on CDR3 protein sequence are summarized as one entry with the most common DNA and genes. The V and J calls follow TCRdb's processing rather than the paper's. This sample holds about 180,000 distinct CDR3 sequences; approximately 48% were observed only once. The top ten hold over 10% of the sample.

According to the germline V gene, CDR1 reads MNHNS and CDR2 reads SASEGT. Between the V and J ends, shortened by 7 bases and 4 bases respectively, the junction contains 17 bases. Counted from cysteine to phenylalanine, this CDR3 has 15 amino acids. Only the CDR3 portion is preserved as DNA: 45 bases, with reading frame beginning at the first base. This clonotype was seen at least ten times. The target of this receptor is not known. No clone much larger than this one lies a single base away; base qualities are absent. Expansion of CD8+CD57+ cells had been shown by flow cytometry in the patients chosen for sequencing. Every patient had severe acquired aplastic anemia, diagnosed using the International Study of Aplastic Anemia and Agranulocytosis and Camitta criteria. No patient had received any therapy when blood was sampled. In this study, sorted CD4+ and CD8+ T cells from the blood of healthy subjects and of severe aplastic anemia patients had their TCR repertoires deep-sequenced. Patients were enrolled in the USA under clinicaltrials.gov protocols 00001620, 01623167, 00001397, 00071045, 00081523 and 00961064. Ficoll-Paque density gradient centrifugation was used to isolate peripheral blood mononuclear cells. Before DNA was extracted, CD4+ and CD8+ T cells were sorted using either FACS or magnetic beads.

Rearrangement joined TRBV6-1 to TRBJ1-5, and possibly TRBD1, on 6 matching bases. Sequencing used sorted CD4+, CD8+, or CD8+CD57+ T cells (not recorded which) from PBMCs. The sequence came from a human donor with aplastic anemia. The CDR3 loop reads CASTVRGTENQPQHF. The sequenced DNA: TGTGCCAGCACTGTAAGGGGGACGGAGAATCAGCCCCAGCATTTT.